The entry below describes one T cell receptor beta chain. The target antigen is unknown. None of the donors, who were healthy HIV-negative adults, had recently had acute infections or vaccinations. The data derive from a study of shared clonotypes between healthy human individuals. Libraries were prepared by immunoSEQ multiplex PCR; TCRdb keeps only in-frame clonotypes and omits some of them. The repertoire holds around 700,000 clones, with approximately 74% as singletons. Study results and limitations: The expectation was that sequencing depth would affect clonotype sharing among donors. With a handful of donors compared, around 5% of naive CD4 clonotypes were shared.

The V gene lost 9 bases and the J gene lost 5 bases, with 13 bases spanning the gap. This CDR3 spans 12 amino acids. Germline-derived CDR1 and CDR2 are SNHLY and FYNNEI. This clonotype was obtained from a woman under 40 in good health. The sequenced sample was memory CD4+ T cells sorted from blood. Subset given: CD45RA-negative fraction. This chain links TRBV2 with TRBJ2-5; D might be TRBD1 or TRBD2, each matching 5 bases. This CDR3 is CARTRDEETQYF. DNA of the CDR3: TGTGCCAGGACCCGGGACGAGGAGACCCAGTACTTC. Together with reference TRBV2 and TRBJ2-5, the CDR3 gives the full variable domain: EPEVTQTPSHQVTQMGQEVILRCVPISNHLYFYWYRQILGQKVEFLVSFYNNEISEKSEIFDDQFSVERPDGSNFTLKIRSTKLEDSAMYFCARTRDEETQYFGPGTRLLVL.